In this sample, the clone carrying this T cell receptor beta chain turned up once. What it binds is unknown. Germline loops: CDR1 SEHNR, CDR2 FQNEAQ (reference sequence). CDR3 length: 14 amino acids. Between the trimmed V and J ends, which lost 5 bases and 3 bases, there was a span of 13 bases. The data are from a study of blood T cells in healthy people across ages. Overall study results and limits: The study lacked donor CMV status, which possibly confounded expanded clonotype changes.

A second roughly 7 to 12 cycle PCR used barcoded and J-beta primers. In TCRdb, the 5' RACE reads were re-called with MiXCR into one record per CDR3 protein. The repertoire holds some 1,500,000 distinct CDR3 sequences, with roughly two fifths as singletons. J is TRBJ1-2 and V is TRBV7-9; tentatively, D is TRBD1 (5 bases). What was sequenced was blood. The receptor comes from a woman between 18 and 30 years old in good health. CDR3 nucleotides: TGTGCCAGCAGCACCTTCAGAGGGGACTATGGCTACACCTTC. Translation gives CASSTFRGDYGYTF.